This is a list of T cell receptor beta chains from one sample in a study of OX40 agonist ivuxolimab in advanced cancers. Libraries were prepared by immunoSEQ multiplex PCR; TCRdb keeps only in-frame clonotypes and omits some of them. The table has 25,000 to 30,000 clones, more than 60% seen once. The sequencing here drew on CD4+ or CD8+ T cells sorted from blood, taken in a trial of the OX40 agonist ivuxolimab. Receptor source: an adult with an advanced solid tumor such as melanoma, head and neck, liver or kidney cancer. CDR3s include the opening cysteine and the closing phenylalanine or tryptophan.

TRBV28,CASSFEGLRTQYF
TRBV18,CASSPLDRQETQYF
TRBV4-3,CASSQVAGGYTEAFF
TRBV7-6,CASSLVKNTEAFF
TRBV6-1,CASSEWTGFGQPQHF
TRBV5-4,CASSWAGGAEAFF
TRBV5-4,CASSFSGGANEQFF
TRBV7-9,CASSLGEGSSPLHF
TRBV5-1,CASSLIGGRVSPNTEAFF
TRBV6-1,CASSEYKGVNYGYTF
TRBV9,CASSVRTGGKTQYF
TRBV7-8,CASSPTPGERYF
TRBV2,CASSPRDSSTDTQYF
TRBV13,CASGAANEQFF
TRBV6-6,CTSSYSLKAQYF
TRBV11-2,CASSPSLGGEAFF
TRBV6-5,CASSYGQGARNTEAFF
TRBV10-3,CAIHRSGNYGYTF
TRBV7-9,CASSLAAGPEETQYF
TRBV6-5,CASSSHEQYF
TRBV27,CASRNRGPNQPQHF
TRBV5-8,CASSLEAGGTTEAFF
TRBV11-2,CASSLGGVVETQYF
TRBV28,CASSVPRQGFGSPLHF
TRBV5-6,CASSLEGGNTEAFF
TRBV7-9,CASRSHSDTQYF
TRBV19,CASTLRSGGNTEAFF
TRBV30,CAWSVVGSSSSGYTF
TRBV4-1,CASSRQDRGNQPQHF
TRBV29-1,CSVEPDRVTDTQYF
TRBV2,CASSTGGGEQYF
TRBV30,CAWSPDSNYGYTF
TRBV7-6,CASSLRFGGQGGETQYF
TRBV4-1,CASSPSSGFDEQFF
TRBV5-4,CASSPSPAGIYGYTF